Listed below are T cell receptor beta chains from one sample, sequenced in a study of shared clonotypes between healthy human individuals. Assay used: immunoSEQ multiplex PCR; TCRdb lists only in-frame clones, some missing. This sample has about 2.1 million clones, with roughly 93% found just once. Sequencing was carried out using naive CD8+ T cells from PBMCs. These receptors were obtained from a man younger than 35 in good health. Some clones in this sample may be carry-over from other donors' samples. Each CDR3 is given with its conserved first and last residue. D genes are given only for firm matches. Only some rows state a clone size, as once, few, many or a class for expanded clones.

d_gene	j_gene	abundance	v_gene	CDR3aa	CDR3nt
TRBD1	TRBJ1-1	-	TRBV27	CASSFGTGGFTEAFF	TGTGCCAGCAGTTTCGGGACAGGGGGCTTCACTGAAGCTTTCTTT
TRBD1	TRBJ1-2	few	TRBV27	CASSYGTGYGYTF	TGTGCCAGCAGTTACGGGACAGGGTATGGCTACACCTTC
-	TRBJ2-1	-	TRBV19	CASSPETESSYNEQFF	TGTGCCAGTAGTCCCGAGACGGAAAGCTCCTACAATGAGCAGTTCTTC
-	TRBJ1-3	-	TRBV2	CASRARGGGNTIYF	TGTGCCAGCAGAGCCAGGGGAGGTGGAAACACCATATATTTT
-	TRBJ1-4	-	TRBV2	CASSEGSAEKLFF	TGTGCCAGCAGTGAGGGAAGCGCTGAAAAACTGTTTTTT
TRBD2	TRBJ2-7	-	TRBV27	CASSLSTSGSMYEQYF	TGTGCCAGCAGTTTATCTACTAGCGGGAGTATGTACGAGCAGTACTTC
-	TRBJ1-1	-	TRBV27	CASSLSAGVGNTEAFF	TGTGCCAGCAGTTTATCGGCGGGGGTGGGGAACACTGAAGCTTTCTTT
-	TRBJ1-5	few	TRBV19	CASREVGNQPQHF	TGTGCCAGTCGGGAAGTAGGCAATCAGCCCCAGCATTTT
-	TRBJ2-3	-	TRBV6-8	CASRPPHAGDTQYF	TGTGCCAGCAGGCCCCCCCATGCAGGAGATACGCAGTATTTT
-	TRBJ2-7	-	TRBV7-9	CASRPPGGGNIHEQYF	TGTGCCAGCAGACCTCCCGGGGGCGGGAATATCCACGAGCAGTACTTC
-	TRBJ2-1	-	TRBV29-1	CSVEDFRGNEQFF	TGCAGCGTTGAAGATTTTAGGGGAAATGAGCAGTTCTTC
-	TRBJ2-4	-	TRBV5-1	CASSLARDPKNIQYF	TGCGCCAGCAGCTTGGCCCGGGACCCCAAAAACATTCAGTACTTC
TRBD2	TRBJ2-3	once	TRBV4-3	CASSSRGLADPPDTQYF	TGCGCCAGCAGCTCGAGGGGACTAGCGGACCCTCCAGATACGCAGTATTTT
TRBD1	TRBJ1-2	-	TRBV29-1	CSVGGAPSGGQSGYGYTF	TGCAGCGTTGGGGGCGCTCCGTCAGGGGGCCAGTCGGGCTATGGCTACACCTTC
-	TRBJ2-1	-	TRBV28	CASSFLDSRYNEQFF	TGTGCCAGCAGTTTCCTTGACTCGCGTTACAATGAGCAGTTCTTC
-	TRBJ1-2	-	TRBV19	CASSEDWRANYGYTF	TGTGCCAGTAGTGAGGATTGGAGGGCGAACTATGGCTACACCTTC
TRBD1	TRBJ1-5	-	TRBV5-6	CASSSRTGGNQPQHF	TGTGCCAGCAGCTCTAGGACAGGAGGCAATCAGCCCCAGCATTTT
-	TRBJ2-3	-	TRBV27	CASNDLWGGPVTDTQYF	TGTGCCAGTAACGACCTCTGGGGGGGGCCCGTCACAGATACGCAGTATTTT
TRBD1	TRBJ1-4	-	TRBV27	CASSLWAGGREKLFF	TGTGCCAGCAGTTTATGGGCAGGGGGTAGAGAAAAACTGTTTTTT
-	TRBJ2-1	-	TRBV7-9	CASTQSRDWTNEQFF	TGTGCCAGCACACAATCACGGGACTGGACGAATGAGCAGTTCTTC
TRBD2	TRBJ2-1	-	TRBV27	CASSQRKLAGYNEQFF	TGTGCCAGCAGCCAAAGGAAGCTAGCGGGGTACAATGAGCAGTTCTTC
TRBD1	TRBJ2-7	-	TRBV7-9	CASTLGTGNGYEQYF	TGTGCCAGCACCCTCGGGACAGGGAACGGTTACGAGCAGTACTTC
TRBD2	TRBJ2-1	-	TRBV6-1	CASRAVAGYGHEQFF	TGTGCCAGCAGGGCAGTAGCGGGCTATGGACATGAGCAGTTCTTC
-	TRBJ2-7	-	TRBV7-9	CASSLGGLSSEQYF	TGTGCCAGCAGCTTGGGGGGACTGTCGTCCGAGCAGTACTTC
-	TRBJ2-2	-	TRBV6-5	CASSPIYTGELFF	TGTGCCAGCAGCCCCATATACACCGGGGAGCTGTTTTTT
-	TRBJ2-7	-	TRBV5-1	CASSLDPYYEQYF	TGCGCCAGCAGCTTGGACCCCTACTACGAGCAGTACTTC
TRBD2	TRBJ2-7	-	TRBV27	CASMAPGLNYEQYF	TGTGCCAGCATGGCACCGGGACTAAATTACGAGCAGTACTTC
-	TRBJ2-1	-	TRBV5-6	CASSLVRGGEQFF	TGTGCCAGCAGCTTGGTCAGGGGCGGTGAGCAGTTCTTC
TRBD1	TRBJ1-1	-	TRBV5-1	CASSLVSRGIDTEAFF	TGCGCCAGCAGCTTAGTCAGCAGGGGGATTGACACTGAAGCTTTCTTT
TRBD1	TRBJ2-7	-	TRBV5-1	CASSFTGAYEQYF	TGCGCCAGCAGCTTTACAGGGGCCTACGAGCAGTACTTC
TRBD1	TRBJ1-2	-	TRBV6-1	CASTEGQGVEYGYTF	TGTGCCAGCACCGAGGGCCAGGGGGTGGAATATGGCTACACCTTC
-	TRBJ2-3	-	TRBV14	CASSLVSTDTQYF	TGTGCCAGCAGCCTTGTTAGCACAGATACGCAGTATTTT
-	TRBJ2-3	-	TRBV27	CASSPRTVRSTDTQYF	TGTGCCAGCAGTCCGAGGACAGTGAGGAGCACAGATACGCAGTATTTT
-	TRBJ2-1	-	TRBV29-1	CSVTNGNEQFF	TGCAGCGTTACTAACGGCAATGAGCAGTTCTTC
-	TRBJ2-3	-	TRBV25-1	CASSSTRGATDTQYF	TGTGCCAGCAGCTCGACGAGAGGGGCCACAGATACGCAGTATTTT
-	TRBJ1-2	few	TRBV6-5	CASRSSLYYGYTF	TGTGCCAGCAGATCGTCCCTCTACTATGGCTACACCTTC